Following are 32 T cell receptor beta chains from one sample sequenced in a study of CD8 T cells in ankylosing spondylitis. TCRdb used MiXCR to reprocess the 5' RACE reads, holding one entry per CDR3 protein. Of some 42,000 distinct CDR3 sequences listed, around 2.9% are singletons. The specimen was blood, either unsorted or a sorted T cell fraction (not recorded which). All receptors come from a male donor with ankylosing spondylitis or in good health (not recorded which).

By frequency in the sample, this clonotype is medium-sized. The chain combines TRBV9 with TRBJ2-7; D call uncertain. From germline, CDR1 is SGDLS and CDR2 YYNGEE. V was clipped by 4 bases and J by 0 bases, with 11 bases between them. The length of the CDR3 is 14 residues. CDR3 in DNA: TGTGCCAGCAGCCCCCGTATGACCTCCTACGAGCAGTACTTC. Encoded protein: CASSPRMTSYEQYF.

This clonotype has a count of ten or more. The gene calls are TRBV9 and TRBJ2-1; 7 nucleotides line up with TRBD2. V was clipped by 3 bases and J by 7 bases; unmatched bases: 10. The germline V gene encodes CDR1 SGDLS and CDR2 YYNGEE. The CDR3 contains 15 residues. Here the CDR3 reads CASSAGGSSGNEQFF. For the CDR3, the DNA is TGTGCCAGCAGCGCGGGCGGGAGCTCTGGGAATGAGCAGTTCTTC.

This clonotype came up many times. The genes are TRBV9 and TRBJ2-4; 9 positions agree with TRBD2. Germline CDR1 is SGDLS and CDR2 is YYNGEE. The CDR3 totals 15 residues. Germline trimming cut 0 bases from V and 7 bases from J; bases unmatched to any gene: 5. The DNA of the CDR3 is TGTGCCAGCAGCGTAGAGGCTAGCGGGAAGAACATTCAGTACTTC. Its translation: CASSVEASGKNIQYF.

Ten or more counts support this clonotype. The rearrangement uses TRBV9 and TRBJ1-6; 9 bases line up with TRBD1. The CDR3 loop spans 15 amino acids. The V and J ends lost 0 bases and 8 bases, in that order; junction bases with no gene match: 3. Germline CDR1 reads SGDLS; CDR2 reads YYNGEE. CDR3 loop: CASSVGGQGHSPLHF. The DNA for the CDR3 is TGTGCCAGCAGCGTAGGAGGACAGGGGCATTCACCCCTCCACTTT.

The sample holds many counts of this clonotype. This sequence joins TRBV9 and TRBJ2-3, with D uncertain. Between the trimmed V and J ends, which lost 0 bases and 5 bases, there was a span of 13 bases. CDR3 length: 15 residues. From germline, CDR1 is SGDLS and CDR2 YYNGEE. CDR3 in amino acids: CASSVGQRQGDTQYF. DNA of the CDR3: TGTGCCAGCAGCGTAGGTCAGCGTCAAGGAGATACGCAGTATTTT. Combining the CDR3 with reference TRBV9 and TRBJ2-3 gives the whole variable domain DSGVTQTPKHLITATGQRVTLRCSPRSGDLSVYWYQQSLDQGLQFLIQYYNGEERAKGNILERFSAQQFPDLHSELNLSSLELGDSALYFCASSVGQRQGDTQYFGPGTRLTVL.

This clonotype was found many times. This rearrangement joins TRBV9 to TRBJ1-1; TRBD1 is a possible D gene (5 bases). Germline lookup yields CDR1 SGDLS and CDR2 YYNGEE. V was cut by 0 bases and J by 1 base, with 10 bases left in between. The CDR3 totals 15 residues. The CDR3 protein is CASSVGRGWNTEAFF. CDR3 in DNA: TGTGCCAGCAGCGTAGGTAGGGGTTGGAACACTGAAGCTTTCTTT. The full variable domain, completed using reference TRBV9 and TRBJ1-1, is DSGVTQTPKHLITATGQRVTLRCSPRSGDLSVYWYQQSLDQGLQFLIQYYNGEERAKGNILERFSAQQFPDLHSELNLSSLELGDSALYFCASSVGRGWNTEAFFGQGTRLTVV.

This clonotype was detected many times. The chain is built from TRBV9 and TRBJ2-1, with 14 bases fitting TRBD2. Unmatched junction bases numbered 12, after V lost 1 base and J lost 9 bases. Germline CDR1 and CDR2: SGDLS and YYNGEE. CDR3 length: 18 residues. This CDR3 is CASSVRPGGTSGSVEQFF. DNA of the CDR3: TGTGCCAGCAGCGTACGCCCTGGAGGGACTAGCGGGAGTGTTGAGCAGTTCTTC.

This clonotype was seen ten or more times. The V and J genes are TRBV9 and TRBJ2-5; the D is unclear. V lost 3 bases and J 0 bases, leaving 21 bases between the germline ends. This CDR3 is 18 amino acids long. Germline V CDR1 and CDR2: SGDLS, YYNGEE. For the CDR3, the DNA is TGTGCCAGCAGCGCCAACCCGGTCGGCAGAACGTACCAAGAGACCCAGTACTTC. This codes for CASSANPVGRTYQETQYF.

There are many counts of this clonotype. The genes are TRBV9 and TRBJ2-2, with 10 positions matching TRBD1. The V and J ends lost 3 bases and 4 bases, in that order; junction bases with no gene match: 3. From germline, CDR1 is SGDLS and CDR2 YYNGEE. CDR3 size: 15 residues. In DNA form, the CDR3 reads TGTGCCAGCAGCGCCCGGGACAGGGGCACCGGGGAGCTGTTTTTT. Amino acid sequence: CASSARDRGTGELFF.

Ten or more counts support this clonotype. CDR3 in amino acids: CASSVGPDGRGETQYF. The DNA for the CDR3 is TGTGCCAGCAGCGTAGGCCCCGATGGGCGAGGGGAGACCCAGTACTTC. V gene TRBV9 combines with J gene TRBJ2-5; possible D gene TRBD2, 5 bases. This CDR3 comprises 16 residues. V lost 0 bases and J 5 bases, leaving 17 bases between the germline ends. Germline loops: CDR1 SGDLS, CDR2 YYNGEE.

This clonotype was recorded many times. The V and J genes are TRBV9 and TRBJ2-1; D not certain. Trimming left V 4 bases short and J 7 bases short, with 12 bases between. Germline V CDR1 and CDR2: SGDLS, YYNGEE. The CDR3 covers 13 residues. The DNA of the CDR3 is TGTGCCAGCAGCCCCCCCGCGCTTAATGAGCAGTTCTTC. Protein sequence: CASSPPALNEQFF.

This clonotype was seen at least ten times. V usage is TRBV9 and J usage is TRBJ2-2; D unclear. This CDR3 has 15 amino acids. Per germline, CDR1 SGDLS and CDR2 YYNGEE. V was trimmed by 3 bases and J by 11 bases, leaving 20 bases between them. CDR3 DNA sequence: TGTGCCAGCAGCGCGGCCGAGTCGTGGCTACCTGAGCTGTTTTTT. It encodes CASSAAESWLPELFF.

This clonotype occurred many times. The CDR3 DNA sequence: TGTGCCAGCAGCACCGGGACTAGCGACACAGATACGCAGTATTTT. This sequence encodes CASSTGTSDTDTQYF. The chain has TRBV9 and TRBJ2-3; 10 bases match TRBD2. The CDR3 runs 15 residues. Germline loops: CDR1 SGDLS, CDR2 YYNGEE. The V segment lost 4 bases and the J segment 2 bases; nucleotides outside the gene matches: 4.

This clonotype was detected ten times or more. The V call is TRBV9, the J call TRBJ2-3; D could derive from TRBD1 or TRBD2 (6 bases each). Trimming pared 7 bases from V and 1 base from J, leaving 16 bases between. Per the germline V gene, CDR1 is SGDLS and CDR2 is YYNGEE. The CDR3 sequence is 15 residues long. Here the CDR3 DNA reads TGTGCCAGCGGGCGAGGGGGGCTGGGCACAGATACGCAGTATTTT. This encodes CASGRGGLGTDTQYF.

Ten or more counts support this clonotype. The CDR3 spells CASSTGDRGRNEQFF. CDR3 bases: TGTGCCAGCAGCACGGGGGACAGGGGGCGCAATGAGCAGTTCTTC. The V gene is TRBV9, the J gene TRBJ2-1, with 12 bases fitting TRBD1. CDR3 size: 15 residues. With 4 bases clipped from V and 6 bases from J, the junction kept 5 bases outside the gene matches. Germline-derived CDR1 and CDR2 are SGDLS and YYNGEE.

This clonotype was seen ten or more times. This chain uses TRBV9 with TRBJ1-5, with 7 bases fitting TRBD1. The germline gives CDR1 SGDLS, CDR2 YYNGEE. CDR3 length equals 14 residues. The junction had 4 bases not matched to a gene; V was cut back by 4 bases and J by 3 bases. The CDR3 loop is CASSPGTVNQPQHF. The DNA of the CDR3 is TGTGCCAGCAGCCCGGGGACAGTCAATCAGCCCCAGCATTTT.

This clonotype has ten or more counts. The rearrangement links TRBV9 to TRBJ1-1; D possibly corresponds to TRBD1 (5 bases). The CDR3 has 15 amino acids. V shed 3 bases and J shed 1 base, with 13 bases lying between them. Germline CDR1 and CDR2: SGDLS and YYNGEE. CDR3: CASSATPGRNTEAFF. Written as DNA, the CDR3 is TGTGCCAGCAGCGCGACGCCAGGGAGGAACACTGAAGCTTTCTTT.

This clonotype was seen ten or more times. This chain connects TRBV9 to TRBJ2-1, with TRBD2 identical over 10 bases. CDR3 length: 16 residues. V lost 4 bases to trimming and J lost 4 bases; unmatched junction nucleotides: 8. CDR1 SGDLS and CDR2 YYNGEE come from the germline V gene. Here the CDR3 reads CASSTLLAGAYNEQFF. In nucleotides, the CDR3 is TGTGCCAGCAGCACGCTGCTAGCGGGAGCTTACAATGAGCAGTTCTTC.

By frequency in the sample, this clonotype is medium-sized. J is TRBJ1-6 and V is TRBV9; 7 nucleotides agree with TRBD1. V trimming: 3 bases; J trimming: 3 bases; junction bases outside the gene matches: 3. The germline V gene has CDR1 SGDLS and CDR2 YYNGEE. This CDR3 comprises 15 residues. CDR3: CASSARDSYNSPLHF. The CDR3 DNA follows: TGTGCCAGCAGCGCCCGGGACAGCTATAATTCACCCCTCCACTTT.

This clonotype was detected ten times or more. This chain connects TRBV9 to TRBJ2-5, with D perhaps matching TRBD1 (5 bases). The V end was cut by 2 bases, the J end by 1 base, with 12 bases between. The CDR3 is 15 amino acids. Per the germline V gene, CDR1 is SGDLS and CDR2 is YYNGEE. The chain's CDR3 is CASSVDQGPQETQYF. In nucleotides, the CDR3 is TGTGCCAGCAGCGTTGACCAGGGCCCCCAAGAGACCCAGTACTTC.

This clonotype was detected ten times or more. The V and J genes are TRBV9 and TRBJ1-2; D possibly corresponds to TRBD1 (5 bases). The germline V and J ends were trimmed by 4 bases and 2 bases, with 9 bases remaining between them. This CDR3 comprises 13 residues. The germline V gene has CDR1 SGDLS and CDR2 YYNGEE. The CDR3: CASSKQDNYGYTF. The CDR3 coding sequence is TGTGCCAGCAGCAAACAGGACAACTATGGCTACACCTTC.

Many counts were recorded for this clonotype. The rearrangement links TRBV9 to TRBJ2-1; 7 bases match TRBD2. The CDR3 extends over 15 amino acids. V was pared by 0 bases and J by 2 bases, with 2 bases of the junction left unmatched. Per germline, CDR1 SGDLS and CDR2 YYNGEE. The CDR3: CASSVEGRAYNEQFF. The CDR3 coding sequence is TGTGCCAGCAGCGTAGAAGGGAGGGCCTACAATGAGCAGTTCTTC. The full variable domain, with the rest looked up from reference TRBV9 and TRBJ2-1, is DSGVTQTPKHLITATGQRVTLRCSPRSGDLSVYWYQQSLDQGLQFLIQYYNGEERAKGNILERFSAQQFPDLHSELNLSSLELGDSALYFCASSVEGRAYNEQFFGPGTRLTVL.

This clonotype was detected many times. V and J are TRBV9 and TRBJ2-3; D remains unclear. Looked up from germline, CDR1 is SGDLS and CDR2 is YYNGEE. Trimming pared 3 bases from V and 1 base from J, leaving 9 bases between. CDR3 size: 14 residues. This chain's CDR3 is CASSDRTGTDTQYF. CDR3 DNA sequence: TGTGCCAGCAGCGATAGGACGGGCACAGATACGCAGTATTTT.

The table lists this clonotype with many counts. The chain is built from TRBV9 and TRBJ2-2; 7 bases map to TRBD2. V shed 0 bases, J shed 5 bases, and the junction held 4 bases outside the gene matches. CDR1 is SGDLS, CDR2 YYNGEE, per germline. The CDR3 is 15 residues long. Here the CDR3 DNA reads TGTGCCAGCAGCGTAGCGGCTAGCGGTACCGGGGAGCTGTTTTTT. Protein sequence: CASSVAASGTGELFF.

This clonotype has only a few counts. The chain has TRBV9 and TRBJ2-2; 8 bases line up with TRBD2. Trimming cost V 3 bases and J 4 bases; bases outside gene matches: 8. The CDR3 loop spans 16 amino acids. Germline V gene data show CDR1 as SGDLS and CDR2 as YYNGEE. The CDR3 sequence is CASSATSGRTTGELFF. The CDR3 coding sequence is TGTGCCAGCAGCGCTACTAGCGGTCGAACCACCGGGGAGCTGTTTTTT.

This clonotype was detected ten times or more. The chain links TRBV9 to TRBJ2-5, with 8 bases that match TRBD2. CDR3 length: 14 amino acids. J gave up 4 bases and V 4 bases, and 6 bases lay outside the gene matches. Germline V CDR1 and CDR2: SGDLS, YYNGEE. The chain's CDR3 is CASSSGGDGETQYF. CDR3 bases: TGTGCCAGCAGCTCCGGGGGGGACGGAGAGACCCAGTACTTC.

In this sample, this clonotype turned up many times. CDR3 residues: CASSVGVTAYEQYF. The CDR3 DNA reads TGTGCCAGCAGCGTAGGTGTCACGGCCTACGAGCAGTACTTC. The chain employs TRBV9 and TRBJ2-7; D is undetermined. V lost 0 bases to trimming and J lost 2 bases, with 9 bases between them. Germline V lookup: CDR1 SGDLS, CDR2 YYNGEE. The CDR3 covers 14 residues.

This clonotype was counted ten times or more. This chain links TRBV9 with TRBJ2-3, with D unclear. This CDR3 region has 15 residues. Germline CDR1 is SGDLS and CDR2 is YYNGEE. Trimming pared 2 bases from V and 0 bases from J, leaving 10 bases between. Here the CDR3 reads CASSVGGISTDTQYF. CDR3 DNA sequence: TGTGCCAGCAGCGTGGGTGGGATCAGCACAGATACGCAGTATTTT.

Ten or more counts support this clonotype. The rearrangement joins TRBV9 to TRBJ1-4; D is ambiguous. Germline V CDR1 and CDR2: SGDLS, YYNGEE. The V end was cut by 2 bases, the J end by 5 bases, with 10 bases between. The CDR3 contains 14 residues. The CDR3 loop is CASSVARNNEKLFF. Written as DNA, the CDR3 is TGTGCCAGCAGCGTGGCCCGGAACAATGAAAAACTGTTTTTT.

This clonotype was seen at least ten times. V usage is TRBV9 and J usage is TRBJ2-1; no definite D call. V was trimmed by 0 bases and J by 7 bases, leaving 11 bases between them. The CDR3 sequence is 14 residues long. The germline CDR1 and CDR2 sequences are SGDLS and YYNGEE. This CDR3 reads CASSVASVRNEQFF. The DNA of the CDR3 is TGTGCCAGCAGCGTAGCTAGTGTGAGAAATGAGCAGTTCTTC.

This clonotype was recorded many times. J is TRBJ2-7 and V is TRBV9, with 8 bases lining up with TRBD1. The CDR3 is made up of 14 amino acids. CDR1 is SGDLS, CDR2 YYNGEE, per germline. Germline trimming cut 4 bases from V and 2 bases from J; bases unmatched to any gene: 5. This CDR3 reads CASSRGQDAYEQYF. CDR3 DNA: TGTGCCAGCAGCCGGGGACAGGACGCCTACGAGCAGTACTTC.

This clonotype was counted at least ten times. This chain connects TRBV9 to TRBJ2-1; TRBD2 is a possible D gene (6 bases). This CDR3 is built from 15 residues. Germline CDR1 reads SGDLS; CDR2 reads YYNGEE. Trimming cost V 2 bases and J 9 bases, with 18 bases left between them. In DNA, the CDR3 is TGTGCCAGCAGCGTCCGGGACTCCTATGGGGTTGAGCAGTTCTTC. This encodes CASSVRDSYGVEQFF.